What follows are 6 T cell receptor beta chains derived from one specimen sequenced in a study of T cells in localized non-small cell lung cancer. Some clones are missing from TCRdb's copy, which holds only in-frame ones; the method was immunoSEQ multiplex PCR. The data hold under 40,000 clones, with 85% to 90% observed a single time. The specimen comprised peripheral blood, sampled before any cancer treatment. The receptor source for this set is a male donor at least 60 years old with stage III lung adenocarcinoma.

This rearrangement joins TRBV6-6 to TRBJ1-2, with 8 bases fitting TRBD1. The CDR3 has 15 amino acids. After removal of 6 bases from V and 3 bases from J, the junction contained 9 bases not matched to a gene. CDR1 MNHNY and CDR2 SVGAGI come from the germline V gene (reference sequence). DNA of the CDR3: TGTGCCAGCAGCCTACCGACAGGGGACTACTATGGCTACACCTTC. This sequence encodes CASSLPTGDYYGYTF.

The chain uses TRBV7-8 and TRBJ2-7; either TRBD1 or TRBD2 may fit D (7 bases each). Germline loops: CDR1 SGHVS, CDR2 FQNEAQ. Trimming took 1 base from V and 4 from J, leaving 17 bases between them. This CDR3 region has 16 residues. This chain's CDR3 is CASSLVGRGREYEQYF. CDR3 nucleotides: TGTGCCAGCAGCTTAGTTGGGAGGGGGCGGGAGTACGAGCAGTACTTC.

The chain combines TRBV18 with TRBJ1-1; 7 nucleotides line up with TRBD1. CDR3 size: 15 residues. Germline CDR1 KGHSH, CDR2 LQKENI. The junction had 7 bases not matched to a gene; V was cut back by 5 bases and J by 1 base. The CDR3: CASSAQTGTNTEAFF. CDR3 DNA sequence: TGTGCCAGCTCAGCACAGACAGGGACGAACACTGAAGCTTTCTTT. The complete variable domain, with remaining parts taken from reference TRBV18 and TRBJ1-1, reads NAGVMQNPRHLVRRRGQEARLRCSPMKGHSHVYWYRQLPEEGLKFMVYLQKENIIDESGMPKERFSAEFPKEGPSILRIQQVVRGDSAAYFCASSAQTGTNTEAFFGQGTRLTVV.

The gene calls are TRBV5-1 and TRBJ2-7; D not resolved. From germline, CDR1 is SGHRS and CDR2 YFSETQ. Trimming shortened V by 0 bases and J by 7 bases, and 5 bases separated the two germline ends. This CDR3 contains 11 residues. DNA for the CDR3: TGCGCCAGCAGCTTGGAGGGAGAGCAGTACTTC. Translation: CASSLEGEQYF.

The chain combines TRBV27 with TRBJ2-7; TRBD2 matches at 9 bases. Germline V gene data show CDR1 as MNHEY and CDR2 as SMNVEV (reference sequence). Trimming at V came to 4 bases and at J to 4 bases, leaving 14 bases not matched to a gene. The CDR3 runs to 17 residues. The chain's CDR3 is CASSSMGSSGMPYEQYF. CDR3 sequence (DNA): TGTGCCAGCAGTTCCATGGGGTCTAGCGGGATGCCGTACGAGCAGTACTTC.

V usage is TRBV19 and J usage is TRBJ2-1, with 10 positions matching TRBD2. Germline V gives CDR1 LNHDA, CDR2 SQIVND (reference sequence). After removal of 5 bases from V and 9 bases from J, the junction contained 19 bases not matched to a gene. This CDR3 is 18 amino acids long. The CDR3 coding sequence is TGTGCCAGTAGTGCGGGACTAGCGAATCCCTTTAAATTCGGTGAGCAGTTCTTC. Encoded protein: CASSAGLANPFKFGEQFF.